The 21 T cell receptor beta chains below were found in one sample sequenced in a study of cytomegalovirus exposure and HLA in healthy donors. PCR employed 60 Vbeta and 13 Jbeta primers. Assay: immunoSEQ multiplex PCR; the TCRdb copy retains only in-frame clones and omits some. The table shows around 210,000 clones, with 78% occurring only once. Sequenced material: PBMCs. The receptors here all came from a boy younger than 18 in good health and CMV-seronegative.

The J gene is TRBJ1-1, the V gene TRBV10-3, with TRBD1 matching over 12 bases. CDR1 ENHRY and CDR2 SYGVKD come from the germline V gene. V lost 7 bases, J lost 10 bases, and 16 bases stayed unmatched. The CDR3 runs to 16 residues. This chain's CDR3 is CAINKMGTGGAEGAFF. The CDR3 DNA is TGTGCCATCAATAAGATGGGGACAGGGGGCGCAGAGGGAGCTTTCTTT.

The rearrangement links TRBV2 to TRBJ1-2, with D perhaps matching TRBD1 (5 bases). Germline values: CDR1 SNHLY, CDR2 FYNNEI. This CDR3 comprises 15 residues. Trimming took off 3 bases at V and 5 bases at J, with 16 bases between the two ends. CDR3 sequence reads: CASSEVQDLFYGYTF. The CDR3 DNA follows: TGTGCCAGCAGTGAGGTACAGGACCTCTTTTATGGCTACACCTTC.

The V and J genes are TRBV6-1 and TRBJ1-2, with 8 bases identical to TRBD1. CDR3 length equals 14 residues. J gave up 4 bases and V 4 bases, and 5 bases lay outside the gene matches. Germline assignment: CDR1 MNHNS and CDR2 SASEGT. The CDR3 DNA is TGTGCCAGCAGTGTCCACACAGGGGGCTATGGCTACACCTTC. This gives the protein CASSVHTGGYGYTF.

The V and J genes are TRBV6-1 and TRBJ2-7; 8 bases line up with TRBD1. CDR1 and CDR2 (germline): MNHNS, SASEGT. After removal of 6 bases from V and 4 bases from J, the junction contained 8 bases not matched to a gene. This CDR3 contains 14 residues. The CDR3 DNA sequence: TGTGCCAGCAGAGACGGACAGGGTCGATACGAGCAGTACTTC. It codes for CASRDGQGRYEQYF.

The CDR3 loop reads CASSPSSGGEFYEQYF. The CDR3 DNA is TGTGCCAGCAGCCCATCTAGCGGGGGGGAGTTCTACGAGCAGTACTTC. This chain connects TRBV7-9 to TRBJ2-7; TRBD2 matches at 12 bases. CDR1 and CDR2 (germline): SEHNR, FQNEAQ (reference sequence). There are 16 residues in the CDR3. The ends lost 5 bases at V and 3 bases at J; junction bases unmatched: 8.

The chain joins TRBV4-1 to TRBJ2-7; 14 bases match TRBD2. CDR3 length: 22 amino acids. V was clipped by 3 bases and J by 0 bases; unmatched bases: 19. CDR1 and CDR2 (germline): MGHRA, YSYEKL. CDR3 region: CASSHSCEGGLAGVPYSYEQYF. Here the CDR3 DNA reads TGCGCCAGCAGCCATAGTTGTGAAGGGGGACTAGCGGGAGTGCCTTACTCCTACGAGCAGTACTTC.

The genes are TRBV5-1 and TRBJ2-2; 10 bases line up with TRBD2. Germline V gene sequence: CDR1 SGHRS, CDR2 YFSETQ. V shed 4 bases, J shed 5 bases, and the junction held 8 bases outside the gene matches. This CDR3 comprises 16 residues. CDR3 protein: CASSARLAGGTGELFF. The CDR3, as DNA: TGCGCCAGCAGCGCCCGACTAGCGGGCGGGACCGGGGAGCTGTTTTTT.

The rearrangement uses TRBV7-8 and TRBJ1-1, with D possibly TRBD1 on 5 matching bases. The V and J ends lost 2 bases and 4 bases respectively, with 11 bases between them. The CDR3 totals 14 residues. Germline lookup yields CDR1 SGHVS and CDR2 FQNEAQ. The CDR3 DNA reads TGTGCCAGCAGCTTAATAGGGGTTAGCACTGAAGCTTTCTTT. It encodes CASSLIGVSTEAFF. Full variable domain (rest looked up from reference TRBV7-8 and TRBJ1-1): GAGVSQSPRYKVAKRGQDVALRCDPISGHVSLFWYQQALGQGPEFLTYFQNEAQLDKSGLPSDRFFAERPEGSVSTLKIQRTQQEDSAVYLCASSLIGVSTEAFFGQGTRLTVV.

The rearrangement joins TRBV2 to TRBJ2-7; the match to TRBD1 covers 7 bases. The CDR3 runs 13 residues. Germline values: CDR1 SNHLY, CDR2 FYNNEI. After removal of 3 bases from V and 6 bases from J, the junction contained 5 bases not matched to a gene. CDR3 sequence (DNA): TGTGCCAGCAGTGATCTAGGGACAGCCGAGCAGTACTTC. Protein sequence: CASSDLGTAEQYF.

The chain employs TRBV5-6 and TRBJ2-7, with a weak D call TRBD1 (6 bases). Germline lookup yields CDR1 SGHDT and CDR2 YYEEEE. The CDR3 is 15 residues long. V was trimmed by 4 bases and J by 3 bases, leaving 17 bases between them. For the CDR3, the DNA is TGTGCCAGCAGCCTCACCGGGACAACTATCTACGAGCAGTACTTC. This gives the protein CASSLTGTTIYEQYF.

The chain carries TRBV7-3 and TRBJ2-3; 15 positions match TRBD2. The V gene end was trimmed by 5 bases and the J gene end by 0 bases; junction bases not matched to a gene: 9. The CDR3 runs 19 residues. The germline gives CDR1 SGHTA, CDR2 FQGTGA. The CDR3 bases are TGTGCCAGCAGCCCACATGGACTAGCGGGGGGGACTAGCACAGATACGCAGTATTTT. It is translated as CASSPHGLAGGTSTDTQYF.

The chain has TRBV18 and TRBJ1-1; D remains ambiguous. CDR1 is KGHSH and CDR2 is LQKENI in the germline V gene. V was clipped by 0 bases and J by 8 bases, with 19 bases between them. The CDR3 has 16 residues. CDR3 DNA sequence: TGTGCCAGCTCACCACCGTATACAGTTGGTCTGACGGAAGCTTTCTTT. Amino acid sequence: CASSPPYTVGLTEAFF.

The chain is built from TRBV9 and TRBJ2-2; 8 positions agree with TRBD2. Unmatched junction bases numbered 11, after V lost 0 bases and J lost 4 bases. Per germline, CDR1 SGDLS and CDR2 YYNGEE. This CDR3 has 18 residues. CDR3 in DNA: TGTGCCAGCAGCGTAGATCCCCCGGGAGGGGGGGGCACCGGGGAGCTGTTTTTT. This gives the protein CASSVDPPGGGGTGELFF.

The chain has TRBV10-1 and TRBJ2-6; 7 positions match TRBD1. Germline V lookup: CDR1 WNHNN, CDR2 SYGVQD (reference sequence). The CDR3 is 18 residues long. V was pared by 4 bases and J by 0 bases, with 9 bases of the junction left unmatched. CDR3 sequence: CASSGRDRLSSGANVLTF. For the CDR3, the DNA is TGCGCCAGCAGTGGTAGGGACAGACTCTCCTCTGGGGCCAACGTCCTGACTTTC.

This chain uses TRBV20-1 with TRBJ1-1; D might be TRBD1 (5 bases). The germline V gene encodes CDR1 DFQATT and CDR2 SNEGSKA (reference sequence). The CDR3 is 10 amino acids. CDR3 sequence (DNA): TGCAGCCCCGGGGGTGTCCTGGCTTTCTTT. The encoded protein is CSPGGVLAFF.

The genes are TRBV7-3 and TRBJ1-1; 10 nucleotides align to TRBD1. CDR1 SGHTA and CDR2 FQGTGA come from the germline V gene. The CDR3 spans 21 residues. After removal of 0 bases from V and 2 bases from J, the junction contained 18 bases not matched to a gene. The CDR3, as DNA: TGTGCCAGCAGCTTAACTTTTTTGCCGGCGACAGGGGGCGGGGGAAACACTGAAGCTTTCTTT. Residues: CASSLTFLPATGGGGNTEAFF.

The V call is TRBV6-1, the J call TRBJ2-5; D unresolved. The CDR3 spans 13 residues. The germline V gene encodes CDR1 MNHNS and CDR2 SASEGT. Trimming took 7 bases from V and 5 from J, leaving 14 bases between them. CDR3 region: CASTPRVEETQYF. CDR3 sequence (DNA): TGTGCCAGCACCCCGCGAGTAGAGGAGACCCAGTACTTC.

This sequence joins TRBV2 and TRBJ2-1; TRBD2 might be the D (6 bases). Germline V gene data show CDR1 as SNHLY and CDR2 as FYNNEI. CDR3 length: 11 residues. V lost 11 bases and J lost 6, with 11 bases in between. The chain's CDR3 is CAGGTSNEQFF. CDR3 bases: TGTGCCGGCGGGACTTCCAATGAGCAGTTCTTC.

This clone is a singleton in its sample. V gene TRBV29-1 combines with J gene TRBJ2-5, with 11 bases matching TRBD1. CDR1 and CDR2 (germline): SQVTM, ANQGSEA. J gave up 5 bases and V 3 bases, and 2 bases lay outside the gene matches. This CDR3 comprises 13 residues. The CDR3, as DNA: TGCAGCGTTGACCGGGACAGGGGGGAGACCCAGTACTTC. Protein product: CSVDRDRGETQYF.

The sample holds one count of this clone. The CDR3 spells CASSVDRWNTGELFF. In nucleotides, the CDR3 is TGTGCCAGCAGCGTAGACAGATGGAACACCGGGGAGCTGTTTTTT. The J gene is TRBJ2-2, the V gene TRBV9, with D unclear. The V and J ends lost 0 bases and 1 base respectively, with 7 bases between them. CDR1 and CDR2 from the germline V gene are SGDLS and YYNGEE. CDR3 length: 15 amino acids.

This chain uses TRBV27 with TRBJ2-7, with D possibly matching TRBD1 (5 bases). CDR1 and CDR2 from the germline V gene are MNHEY and SMNVEV (reference sequence). The CDR3 contains 15 residues. Trimming cost V 4 bases and J 4 bases, with 17 bases left between them. CDR3 sequence (DNA): TGTGCCAGCAGTTCCCATAAGCAGGGCTCGTACGAGCAGTACTTC. Translated: CASSSHKQGSYEQYF.